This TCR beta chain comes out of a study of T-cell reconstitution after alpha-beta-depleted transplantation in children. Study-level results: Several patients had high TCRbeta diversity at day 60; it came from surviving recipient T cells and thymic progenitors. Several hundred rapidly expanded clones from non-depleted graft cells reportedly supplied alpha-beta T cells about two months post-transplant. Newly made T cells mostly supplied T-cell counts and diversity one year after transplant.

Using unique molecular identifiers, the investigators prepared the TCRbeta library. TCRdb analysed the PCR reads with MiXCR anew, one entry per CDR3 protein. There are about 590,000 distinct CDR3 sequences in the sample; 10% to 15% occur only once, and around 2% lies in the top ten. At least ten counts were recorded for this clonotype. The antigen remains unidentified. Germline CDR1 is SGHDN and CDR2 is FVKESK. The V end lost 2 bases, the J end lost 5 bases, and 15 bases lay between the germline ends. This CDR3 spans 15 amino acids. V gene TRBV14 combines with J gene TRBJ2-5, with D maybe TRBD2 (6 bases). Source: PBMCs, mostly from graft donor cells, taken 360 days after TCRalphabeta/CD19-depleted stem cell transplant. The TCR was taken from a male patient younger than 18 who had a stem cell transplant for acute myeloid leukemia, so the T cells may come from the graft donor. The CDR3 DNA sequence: TGTGCCAGCAGCCAACTAGCGCTAGGCCGGGAGACCCAGTACTTC. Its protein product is CASSQLALGRETQYF. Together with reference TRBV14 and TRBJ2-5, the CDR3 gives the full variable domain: EAGVTQFPSHSVIEKGQTVTLRCDPISGHDNLYWYRRVMGKEIKFLLHFVKESKQDESGMPNNRFLAERTGGTYSTLKVQPAELEDSGVYFCASSQLALGRETQYFGPGTRLLVL.